This T cell receptor (beta chain) is drawn from a study of early T cells in non-severe SARS-CoV-2 infection. TCRdb re-called the 5' RACE reads through MiXCR, storing one row per CDR3 protein. The sample contains around 76,000 distinct CDR3 sequences, about 14% of which appear only once. The CDR3 loop spans 11 amino acids. The chain carries TRBV21-1 and TRBJ2-7. TRBV21-1 is assigned pseudogene status. The TCR was taken from an adult who was a healthcare worker with PCR-confirmed SARS-CoV-2 infection or an uninfected control (not recorded which). This specimen was whole blood, taken at baseline. The chain's CDR3 is CASTPLHEQYF. The CDR3 DNA follows: TGTGCCAGCACCCCATTGCACGAGCAGTACTTC.